What follows are 18 T cell receptor beta chains derived from one specimen sequenced in a study of T-cell reconstitution after alpha-beta-depleted transplantation in children (dated by TCRdb to 2015 to 2016). The sample's treatment or condition label, decoded: allogeneic hematopoietic cell transplantation with graft depleted of TCRalphabeta T cells and CD19 B cells. The library was built by means of PCR. TCRdb records Illumina HiSeq 2500 as the sequencer. TCR library preparation used molecular barcoding, with unique molecular identifiers applied to normalize quantification of the TCRbeta repertoire. TCRdb reworked the public reads: Q25 trimming with fastp, MiXCR clone assembly, productive beta chains retained. Duplicate CDR3 protein sequences are folded into a single record with the most common DNA and genes. Across this sample there are more than 200,000 distinct CDR3 sequences, with approximately 17% seen only once. The ten most abundant clones make up about 39% of the sample.

The starting material was PBMCs, mostly from graft donor cells, obtained 360 days after TCRalphabeta/CD19-depleted stem cell transplant. The source of these receptors is a male patient between 2 and 10 years old who had a stem cell transplant for acute lymphoblastic leukemia, so the T cells may come from the graft donor.

This clonotype was found a few times. This chain connects TRBV13 to TRBJ2-5, with a possible D match to TRBD1 (6 bases). The CDR3 has 12 residues. Trimming pared 5 bases from V and 5 bases from J, leaving 9 bases between. Germline lookup yields CDR1 PRHDT and CDR2 FYEKMQ (reference sequence). The CDR3 region is CASSQGLETQYF. The CDR3 nucleotides are TGTGCCAGCAGCCAGGGGTTGGAGACCCAGTACTTC.

V is TRBV12-3 or TRBV12-4 and J is TRBJ2-2; no reliable D call. This CDR3 contains 17 residues. V dropped 2 bases and J dropped 5 bases, with 18 bases sitting between them. CDR3 DNA: TGTGCCAGCAGTTTAAAATTGGGTCGTAGTTCAACCGGGGAGCTGTTTTTT. Amino acid sequence: CASSLKLGRSSTGELFF.

This clonotype was found a few times. CDR3 in amino acids: CASSYYRGNTEAFF. The CDR3 DNA follows: TGTGCCAGCAGTTACTACAGGGGGAACACTGAAGCTTTCTTT. The chain has TRBV6-5 and TRBJ1-1; 7 nucleotides align to TRBD1. Unmatched junction bases numbered 0, after V lost 1 base and J lost 1 base. This CDR3 contains 14 residues. CDR1 is MNHEY, CDR2 SVGAGI, per germline.

The rearrangement uses TRBV2 and TRBJ1-4, with 7 nucleotides matching TRBD1. Germline values: CDR1 SNHLY, CDR2 FYNNEI. The CDR3 runs 13 residues. V dropped 6 bases and J dropped 5; count of bases not matched to a gene: 3. CDR3 in amino acids: CASSTGVNEKLFF. In nucleotides, the CDR3 is TGTGCCAGCAGCACAGGGGTCAATGAAAAACTGTTTTTT.

This clonotype was seen at least ten times. CDR3 residues: CASSLRVWGMETQYF. CDR3 bases: TGTGCCAGCAGCTTAAGAGTCTGGGGGATGGAGACCCAGTACTTC. The chain links TRBV7-6 to TRBJ2-5, with D tentatively TRBD1 or TRBD2 (5 bases each). This CDR3 comprises 15 residues. Per the germline V gene, CDR1 is SGHVS and CDR2 is FNYEAQ. V lost 2 bases to trimming and J lost 5 bases, with 15 bases between them.

The rearrangement uses TRBV11-2 and TRBJ2-5, with a weak D call TRBD2 (5 bases). Trimming removed 4 bases from V and 2 bases from J, with 11 bases in between. The CDR3 consists of 14 residues. From germline, CDR1 is SGHAT and CDR2 FQNNGV. This CDR3 reads CASSSRGFQETQYF. The CDR3 nucleotides read TGTGCCAGCAGCTCCCGCGGGTTTCAAGAGACCCAGTACTTC.

CDR3 DNA: TGTGCCAGCAGCCAAGATCTCTACCGGACAGGGACTAGCACAGATACGCAGTATTTT. It is translated as CASSQDLYRTGTSTDTQYF. The rearrangement uses TRBV4-2 and TRBJ2-3; 8 bases align to TRBD1. V shed 0 bases, J shed 0 bases, and the junction held 11 bases outside the gene matches. Per germline, CDR1 LGHNA and CDR2 YNFKEQ. The CDR3 contains 19 residues.

The DNA for the CDR3 is TGTGCCAGCTCACCCCAGGGAGGGACTGAAGCTTTCTTT. Its protein is CASSPQGGTEAFF. The chain is built from TRBV18 and TRBJ1-1; D may be TRBD1 (5 bases). Germline-derived CDR1 and CDR2 are KGHSH and LQKENI. The CDR3 is 13 amino acids. Trimming stripped 3 bases from V and 5 bases from J, with 10 bases between.

The rearrangement links TRBV11-1 to TRBJ2-5; the D gene is possibly TRBD2 (6 bases). The CDR3 is made up of 18 amino acids. In germline, CDR1 is SGHAT, CDR2 FQDESV (reference sequence). With 3 bases removed from V and 2 bases from J, the gap between germline ends came to 22 bases. The CDR3 here is CASSFPRAGIASQETQYF. The CDR3 DNA is TGTGCCAGCAGCTTCCCTCGGGCGGGGATAGCCTCACAAGAGACCCAGTACTTC.

The chain joins TRBV5-6 to TRBJ2-1; 10 bases fit TRBD2. V lost 6 bases to trimming and J lost 7 bases; unmatched junction nucleotides: 13. Looked up from germline, CDR1 is SGHDT and CDR2 is YYEEEE. The CDR3 has 16 residues. DNA of the CDR3: TGTGCCAGCATCCCATTAAGCGGGGGGGCGGTGAATGAGCAGTTCTTC. Protein sequence: CASIPLSGGAVNEQFF. The entire variable domain, with the rest obtained from reference TRBV5-6 and TRBJ2-1, is as follows: DAGVTQSPTHLIKTRGQQVTLRCSPKSGHDTVSWYQQALGQGPQFIFQYYEEEERQRGNFPDRFSGHQFPNYSSELNVNALLLGDSALYLCASIPLSGGAVNEQFFGPGTRLTVL.

This chain joins TRBV7-9 and TRBJ2-7, with 8 bases identical to TRBD1. V gave up 5 bases and J gave up 3 bases; unmatched junction bases: 9. The CDR3 loop spans 15 amino acids. CDR1 is SEHNR, CDR2 FQNEAQ, per germline (reference sequence). The CDR3 nucleotides are TGTGCCAGCAGCCGCCCTTTAGACAGGGGCTACGAGCAGTACTTC. This gives the protein CASSRPLDRGYEQYF.

This chain joins TRBV19 and TRBJ2-5; 10 nucleotides align to TRBD2. The CDR3 length is 14 residues. J was trimmed by 5 bases and V by 11 bases; bases with no gene match: 11. Germline loops: CDR1 LNHDA, CDR2 SQIVND (reference sequence). CDR3 protein: CAALHSGRYETQYF. For the CDR3, the DNA is TGTGCCGCTCTTCATAGCGGGAGGTATGAGACCCAGTACTTC.

Written as DNA, the CDR3 is TGTGCCAGCAGTTCGGATGATACGCAGTATTTT. The encoded protein is CASSSDDTQYF. The chain joins TRBV6-6 to TRBJ2-3; D remains ambiguous. CDR1 and CDR2 (germline): MNHNY, SVGAGI (reference sequence). Trimming removed 4 bases at V and 6 bases at J, with 5 bases between. CDR3 length: 11 residues.

V usage is TRBV7-2 and J usage is TRBJ2-7; tentatively, D is TRBD2 (6 bases). Trimming took off 3 bases at V and 3 bases at J, with 12 bases between the two ends. This CDR3 is 14 amino acids long. CDR1 is SGHTA and CDR2 is FQGNSA in the germline V gene. CDR3 sequence (DNA): TGTGCCAGCAGCTTTGGGGACGGGGGCTACGAGCAGTACTTC. Amino acid sequence: CASSFGDGGYEQYF.

This clonotype showed up just a few times. The chain couples TRBV20-1 to TRBJ2-1; TRBD2 might be the D (7 bases). The CDR3 is 14 residues long. Trimming pared 5 bases from V and 9 bases from J, leaving 20 bases between. Germline CDR1 and CDR2: DFQATT and SNEGSKA (reference sequence). In DNA, the CDR3 is TGCAGTGCTCTACGGGGGGCCGGGGTCGGTGAGCAGTTCTTC. The encoded protein is CSALRGAGVGEQFF.

The sample holds a few counts of this clonotype. The DNA is left out, because the CDR3 cannot be placed on it with certainty; the CDR3 is given as TCRdb lists it. J is TRBJ1-1 and V is TRBV12-3 or TRBV12-4; the D call in the table, TRBD1, was not verified against the DNA. The CDR3 totals 14 residues, both ends included. CDR3 region: CASSLRTGVPEAFF.

The chain is built from TRBV14 and TRBJ2-1; TRBD2 is a possible D gene (6 bases). Between the trimmed V and J ends, which lost 4 bases and 8 bases, there was a span of 18 bases. This CDR3 is built from 15 residues. The germline V gene encodes CDR1 SGHDN and CDR2 FVKESK. CDR3 protein: CASSRMTSRFDEQFF. Written as DNA, the CDR3 is TGTGCCAGCAGCCGAATGACTAGTAGGTTCGATGAGCAGTTCTTC.

This clonotype appeared a few times. J is TRBJ2-7 and V is TRBV27, with 9 bases matching TRBD1. Losses at the gene ends were 5 bases for V and 7 bases for J; bases not matched to a gene: 3. The CDR3 has 12 amino acids. Germline lookup yields CDR1 MNHEY and CDR2 SMNVEV (reference sequence). The CDR3 bases are TGTGCCAGCAGTCGACAGGGGGGGGAGCAGTACTTC. Translating it yields CASSRQGGEQYF.